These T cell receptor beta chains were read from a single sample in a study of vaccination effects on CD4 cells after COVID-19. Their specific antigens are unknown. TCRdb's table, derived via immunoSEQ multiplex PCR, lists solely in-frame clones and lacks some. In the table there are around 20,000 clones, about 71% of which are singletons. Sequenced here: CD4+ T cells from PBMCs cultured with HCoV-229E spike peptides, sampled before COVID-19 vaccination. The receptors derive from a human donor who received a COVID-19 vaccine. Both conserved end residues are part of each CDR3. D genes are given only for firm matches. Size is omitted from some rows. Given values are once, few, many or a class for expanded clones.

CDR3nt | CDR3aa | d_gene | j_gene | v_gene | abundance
TGTGCCAGCAGCCCAGTGGACAGGAAAAACACTGAAGCTTTCTTT | CASSPVDRKNTEAFF | TRBD1 | TRBJ1-1 | TRBV7-9 | .
TGTGCCAGCAGTGACTCCCAGGGGCCAGATACGCAGTATTTT | CASSDSQGPDTQYF | . | TRBJ2-3 | TRBV6-4 | .
TGTGCCATCAGTGCCCCGGGGGGGGCCCACACTGAAGCTTTCTTT | CAISAPGGAHTEAFF | . | TRBJ1-1 | TRBV10-3 | .
TGTGCCACCAGTGATGACGGTGAACAGGGGAAGCAGTACTTC | CATSDDGEQGKQYF | TRBD1 | TRBJ2-7 | TRBV24-1 | few
TGTGCCATCAGTGAGGTTGGCGGGGGGGCCTACGAGCAGTACTTC | CAISEVGGGAYEQYF | TRBD2 | TRBJ2-7 | TRBV10-3 | .
TGTGCCAGCAGTGAGGGGTGGGGATACAATGAGCAGTTCTTC | CASSEGWGYNEQFF | . | TRBJ2-1 | TRBV6-1 | .
TGTGCCAGCAGCCAAACCCTACTAAGCTCTGGGGGAAACACCATATATTTT | CASSQTLLSSGGNTIYF | . | TRBJ1-3 | TRBV3-1/TRBV3-2 | .
TGCAGTGCTAGTTCCCCCCTAGTTTCCTACGAGCAGTACTTC | CSASSPLVSYEQYF | . | TRBJ2-7 | TRBV20-1 | .
TGTGCCAGCAGTTACTCTCAGGGGGCGGGCACAGATACGCAGTATTTT | CASSYSQGAGTDTQYF | TRBD1 | TRBJ2-3 | TRBV6-5 | .
TGTGCCAGCAGCCAAGGTTCACCCAACACCATATATTTT | CASSQGSPNTIYF | . | TRBJ1-3 | TRBV14 | .
TGCGCCAGCAGCTTGCGCCAGCTTCCCGGGGAGCTGTTTTTT | CASSLRQLPGELFF | . | TRBJ2-2 | TRBV5-1 | .
TGTGCCAGCAGCGGTCACTTGGGGGTAGCCGCTGAAGCTTTCTTT | CASSGHLGVAAEAFF | . | TRBJ1-1 | TRBV9 | .
TGTGCCAGCAGCGTAGGGGGTGCTGGAAACACCATATATTTT | CASSVGGAGNTIYF | . | TRBJ1-3 | TRBV9 | .
TGTGCCAGCAGCTTGAAGGGGGAGTATAATTCACCCCTCCACTTT | CASSLKGEYNSPLHF | . | TRBJ1-6 | TRBV5-6 | once
TGCGCCAGCAGCTTGAGAACGGTATCCTACGAGCAGTACTTC | CASSLRTVSYEQYF | . | TRBJ2-7 | TRBV5-1 | few
TGTGCCAGCAGTTACATGGGCAATCAGCCCCAGCATTTT | CASSYMGNQPQHF | . | TRBJ1-5 | TRBV6-5 | few
TGTGCCTGGACCTTCGGGAGCGGCTACACCTTC | CAWTFGSGYTF | . | TRBJ1-2 | TRBV30 | .
TGTGCCAGCAGCTTAACCTCCGGGACAGCAGAGTCCTACGAGCAGTACTTC | CASSLTSGTAESYEQYF | TRBD1 | TRBJ2-7 | TRBV5-5 | .
TGTGCCAGCAGCACAGAAAACTATGGCTACACCTTC | CASSTENYGYTF | . | TRBJ1-2 | TRBV3-1/TRBV3-2 | once
TGCAGCGTTGAAGCGGAGGAAGACACTGAAGCTTTCTTT | CSVEAEEDTEAFF | . | TRBJ1-1 | TRBV29-1 | few
TGCAGCGTTGAGGGACAGGGCCGTGGAAACACCATATATTTT | CSVEGQGRGNTIYF | TRBD1 | TRBJ1-3 | TRBV29-1 | once
TGTGCCAGCAGCCCCAGGGGAGATACGCAGTATTTT | CASSPRGDTQYF | . | TRBJ2-3 | TRBV12-3/TRBV12-4 | .
TGTGCCAGCAGTTTACAGGGGGCTGGGGAGACCCAGTACTTC | CASSLQGAGETQYF | TRBD1 | TRBJ2-5 | TRBV6-2/TRBV6-3 | .
TGCGCCAGCAGCTTCACGGATAGCACAGATACGCAGTATTTT | CASSFTDSTDTQYF | . | TRBJ2-3 | TRBV5-1 | .
TGTGCCAGCAGCGTCCCTGGGGGGGGGACTGAAGCTTTCTTT | CASSVPGGGTEAFF | . | TRBJ1-1 | TRBV9 | .
TGTGCCAGCAGTTACTCAAACAGGGACACTGAAGCTTTCTTT | CASSYSNRDTEAFF | . | TRBJ1-1 | TRBV6-5 | .
TGTGCCAGCAGCGAAATGAGCGGGAACTCCTACAATGAGCAGTTCTTC | CASSEMSGNSYNEQFF | TRBD2 | TRBJ2-1 | TRBV7-6 | .
TGTGCCATCAGAAGGACAGGGGACTACACTGAAGCTTTCTTT | CAIRRTGDYTEAFF | TRBD1 | TRBJ1-1 | TRBV10-3 | .
TGCGCCAGCAGCTTGACAGGGGAGAACTATGGCTACACCTTC | CASSLTGENYGYTF | TRBD1 | TRBJ1-2 | TRBV5-1 | .
TGTGCCAGCTCACCAAGAAGACAGGGTGGTGGGGCCAACGTCCTGACTTTC | CASSPRRQGGGANVLTF | TRBD1 | TRBJ2-6 | TRBV18 | few
TGCGCCAGCAGCCTCGGGAAGACCACAGATACGCAGTATTTT | CASSLGKTTDTQYF | . | TRBJ2-3 | TRBV4-1 | .
TGTGCCAGCAAGACAGGGGGAATCCACGAGCAGTACTTC | CASKTGGIHEQYF | TRBD1 | TRBJ2-7 | TRBV6-5 | .
TGCGCCAGCCGCGGGGTAGGGCTCTACGAGCAGTACTTC | CASRGVGLYEQYF | . | TRBJ2-7 | TRBV5-1 | .
TGTGCCAGCCGGGACCGAAATCAGCCCCAGCATTTT | CASRDRNQPQHF | . | TRBJ1-5 | TRBV10-3 | .
TGTGCCTTGATCCGGGACAGCGGCAATGAAAAACTGTTTTTT | CALIRDSGNEKLFF | TRBD1 | TRBJ1-4 | TRBV30 | .
TGCGCCAGCAGTCTGGACAGCTATGGCTACACCTTC | CASSLDSYGYTF | . | TRBJ1-2 | TRBV10-2 | .
TGCGCCAGCAGCTTTCTAGCGGGAGGGTACGAGCAGTACTTC | CASSFLAGGYEQYF | TRBD2 | TRBJ2-7 | TRBV5-1 | .
TGTGCCAGTAGTATAAGCGGACATACTTATGAAAAACTGTTTTTT | CASSISGHTYEKLFF | . | TRBJ1-4 | TRBV19 | .
TGTGCCTGGAGTCAGCGGAACTCAGATACGCAGTATTTT | CAWSQRNSDTQYF | . | TRBJ2-3 | TRBV30 | few
TGTGCCAGCAGTCAGACCTTCGGGAATCAGCCCCAGCATTTT | CASSQTFGNQPQHF | . | TRBJ1-5 | TRBV28 | .
TGTGCCACCAGCAGAGATCTTAACAGGGGGCGTGAGGCTTTCTTT | CATSRDLNRGREAFF | TRBD1 | TRBJ1-1 | TRBV15 | .
TGTGCCAGCAGCTCCCTAGCGGGGTTCACAGATACGCAGTATTTT | CASSSLAGFTDTQYF | TRBD2 | TRBJ2-3 | TRBV7-2 | .
TGTGCCAGCAAAAGACAGGCGAGGGACACCGGGGAGCTGTTTTTT | CASKRQARDTGELFF | . | TRBJ2-2 | TRBV6-5 | .
TGTGCCAGCAGCGGCCCAGGGGGCCCTGATGAAAAACTGTTTTTT | CASSGPGGPDEKLFF | TRBD1 | TRBJ1-4 | TRBV2 | .
TGTGCCAGTAGTCATGGGCGGGCACTAAACAATGAGCAGTTCTTC | CASSHGRALNNEQFF | . | TRBJ2-1 | TRBV19 | .
TGTGCCAGCAGCTGGGGGGGCAATGAGCAGTTCTTC | CASSWGGNEQFF | TRBD2 | TRBJ2-1 | TRBV5-4 | once
TGTGCCAGCAGAATCTTTGTGTCGGGAGGGCCGGATACGCAGTATTTT | CASRIFVSGGPDTQYF | TRBD2 | TRBJ2-3 | TRBV5-4 | once
TGCAGCGTTGCGGTTGGAAACACCATATATTTT | CSVAVGNTIYF | . | TRBJ1-3 | TRBV29-1 | .
TGCGCCAGCAGACGACCGGGGGGTGAAGCTTTCTTT | CASRRPGGEAFF | . | TRBJ1-1 | TRBV10-1 | .
TGTGCCAGCAGCTCCTCCTACAGGGGCACCGGGGAGCTGTTTTTT | CASSSSYRGTGELFF | TRBD1 | TRBJ2-2 | TRBV7-2 | .
TGTGCCACCAGCAGAGGGCGCGAGGGCAATCAGCCCCAGCATTTT | CATSRGREGNQPQHF | . | TRBJ1-5 | TRBV15 | .
TGTGCCACCAGCAGGGCCTCAACTAATGAAAAACTGTTTTTT | CATSRASTNEKLFF | . | TRBJ1-4 | TRBV15 | few
TGCAGCGTTGAGAGACAGGGGGCGCCCGGCTACACCTTC | CSVERQGAPGYTF | TRBD1 | TRBJ1-2 | TRBV29-1 | .
TGCGCCAGCAGCGAGGCTAGTAGCGGGCTCCGTCTGGGCGGGGAGCTGTTTTTT | CASSEASSGLRLGGELFF | TRBD2 | TRBJ2-2 | TRBV5-1 | .
TGTGCCAGTAGTATAGATCTTCGAAGGGGGCCTAGCGGGAGTCGTTCCACCGGGGAGCTGTTTTTT | CASSIDLRRGPSGSRSTGELFF | TRBD2 | TRBJ2-2 | TRBV19 | .